This T cell receptor (beta chain) stems from a study of molecular identifiers for immune sequencing clone quantification listed by TCRdb under 2018. Study-wide context: For a replicate experiment, RNA from around 20,000 or 100,000 naive CD8 T cells was divided into five aliquots, of which four were sequenced. The study was a methods study using CD8 T cells to benchmark molecular-identifier clustering-based TCR repertoire sequencing (MIDCIRS) and TCR RNA copy counting.

Library creation used PCR. The sample was run on a NextSeq 500. Bulk TCR libraries were generated as previously described, with the TCR primers listed in Table S5 used. The Qiagen AllPrep DNA/RNA kit was used to purify total RNA. Reads from multiple sequencing runs of the same library were pooled before analysis. As for how the authors treated the data: Reads were retained only if the reads had an exact TCR constant sequence, and the retained reads were trimmed to 150 nt and grouped according to their 12-nt molecular barcodes. Reads in each barcode group were sub-clustered using a 15% Levenshtein threshold, and a quality-weighted consensus sequence was built for each RNA molecule. Non-functional sequences were excluded, and lower-count sequences lying one edit away from another sequence were also excluded. Based on a fit of two negative binomial distributions, barcode sub-clusters having less than 20% of the maximum read count were discarded. The public reads were run again by TCRdb, first through fastp at Q25 and then through MiXCR, and only productive beta chains were kept. Rows with one shared CDR3 protein collapse into an entry with the most common genes and DNA. None of the V and J calls come from the authors' own analysis; TCRdb made them. The sample yields around 470,000 distinct CDR3 sequences; less than 30% were counted once. Together, the top ten hold around 0.8% of the sample.

The full study reports these points: In CMV-specific effector cells, over 97% of molecules were held by clones above 20 RNA copies, whereas under 1% of molecules were held by such clones in naive cells. Modeling gave about three recovered TCR RNA copies per cell versus roughly 10 by digital PCR, implying roughly 29% capture efficiency. Highly expanded clone sizes could be underestimated if identical TCR molecules share a barcode. Spiked-in Jurkat TCR RNA equal to a single cell's worth was reported to be detectable even within one million naive CD8 T cells. Naive libraries contained spiked-in Jurkat TCR RNA (more than nine copies' worth), which is not part of the donor repertoire. Without barcode sub-clustering, chimeric consensus sequences inflated TCR diversity; chimeras reached as high as 47%.

Libraries of naive CD8 T cells were built from anywhere between about 17,000 and 1,000,000 sorted cells, with 10%, 30% or 50% of the purified RNA used. Naive CD8 T cells, defined as CD8+CD4-CCR7+CD45RA+, were FACS-sorted into RLT Plus buffer on a BD FACSAria II. Detection sensitivity was tested by spiking Jurkat RNA equal to about eleven TCR copies' worth into samples containing roughly 19,000-1,000,000 naive CD8 T cells. Enrichment of CD8 T cells was performed with RosetteSep CD8+ T Cell Enrichment Cocktail and Ficoll-Paque, after which ACK red cell lysis was carried out. Regarding this clonotype: There is no known antigen for this receptor. At one end the junction does not follow the germline gene, possibly because of a read error.

The CDR3, cysteine through phenylalanine, is 17 amino acids long. Left in the record is the CDR3 DNA by itself, 51 bases read in frame from the first base. The germline V gene yields SGHVS for CDR1 and FNYEAQ for CDR2. The chain links TRBV7-6 with TRBJ2-5; 7 nucleotides in the junction match TRBD2. This clonotype was obtained from a human donor in good health. Some libraries in this study had Jurkat cell RNA spiked in. Sequencing was performed on naive CD8+ T cells from blood, with Jurkat cell RNA spiked in. Reading the label with the study, this specimen's cell subset or site is: FACS-sorted CD8+CD4-CCR7+CD45RA+ naive T cells. The CDR3 sequence is CAGSLEGRGSYQETQYF. Read as DNA, the sequence is TGTGCCGGCAGCTTAGAAGGGAGGGGTTCGTACCAAGAGACCCAGTACTTC.